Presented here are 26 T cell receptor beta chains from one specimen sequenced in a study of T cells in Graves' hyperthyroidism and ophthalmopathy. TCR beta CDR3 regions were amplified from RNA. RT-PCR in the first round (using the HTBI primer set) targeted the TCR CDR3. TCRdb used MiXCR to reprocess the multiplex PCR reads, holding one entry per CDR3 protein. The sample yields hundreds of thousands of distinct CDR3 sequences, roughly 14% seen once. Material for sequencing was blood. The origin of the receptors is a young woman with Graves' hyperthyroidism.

The CDR3 sequence: CAISWGPNEKLFF. Written as DNA, the CDR3 is TGTGCCATCAGTTGGGGACCTAATGAAAAACTGTTTTTT. The chain is built from TRBV10-3 and TRBJ1-4; a possible D gene is TRBD1 (5 bases). The CDR3 runs 13 residues. V was trimmed by 5 bases and J by 3 bases, leaving 7 bases between them. Per the germline V gene, CDR1 is ENHRY and CDR2 is SYGVKD.

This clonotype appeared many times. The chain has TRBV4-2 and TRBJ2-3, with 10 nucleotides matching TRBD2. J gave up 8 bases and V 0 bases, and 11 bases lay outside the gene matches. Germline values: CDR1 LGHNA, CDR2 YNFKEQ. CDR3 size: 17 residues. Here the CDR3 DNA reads TGTGCCAGCAGCCAAGAGGGCGAGCTAGCGGGAGTGGGTACGCAGTATTTT. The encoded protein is CASSQEGELAGVGTQYF.

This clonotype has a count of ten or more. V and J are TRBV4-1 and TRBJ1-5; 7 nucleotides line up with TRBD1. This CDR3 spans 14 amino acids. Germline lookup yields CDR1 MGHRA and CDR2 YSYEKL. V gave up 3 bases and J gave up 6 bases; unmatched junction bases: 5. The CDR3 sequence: CASSHRQGGQPQHF. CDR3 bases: TGCGCCAGCAGCCACCGACAGGGCGGTCAGCCCCAGCATTTT.

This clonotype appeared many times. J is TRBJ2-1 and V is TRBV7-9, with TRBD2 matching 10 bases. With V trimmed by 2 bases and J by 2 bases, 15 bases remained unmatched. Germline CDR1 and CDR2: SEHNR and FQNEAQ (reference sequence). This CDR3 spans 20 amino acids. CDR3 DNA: TGTGCCAGCAGCTTATTCCGGCTAGCGGGAGTTCACCCCACCTACAATGAGCAGTTCTTC. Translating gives CASSLFRLAGVHPTYNEQFF.

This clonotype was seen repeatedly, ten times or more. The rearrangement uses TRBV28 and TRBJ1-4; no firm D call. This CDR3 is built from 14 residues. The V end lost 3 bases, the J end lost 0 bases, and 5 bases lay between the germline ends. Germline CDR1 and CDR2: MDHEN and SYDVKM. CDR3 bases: TGTGCCAGCAGTTTTTGGCCAACTAATGAAAAACTGTTTTTT. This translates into CASSFWPTNEKLFF.

CDR3 amino acids: CASRKGHLGDEQYF. CDR3 DNA sequence: TGTGCCAGCAGGAAGGGACACCTCGGCGACGAGCAGTACTTC. This chain uses TRBV5-5 with TRBJ2-7, with D perhaps TRBD1 (6 bases). Germline values: CDR1 SGHKS, CDR2 YYEKEE (reference sequence). V lost 5 bases, J lost 5 bases, and 17 bases lay in between. There are 14 residues in the CDR3. The full variable domain, completed using reference TRBV5-5 and TRBJ2-7, is DAGVTQSPTHLIKTRGQQVTLRCSPISGHKSVSWYQQVLGQGPQFIFQYYEKEERGRGNFPDRFSARQFPNYSSELNVNALLLGDSALYLCASRKGHLGDEQYFGPGTRLTVT.

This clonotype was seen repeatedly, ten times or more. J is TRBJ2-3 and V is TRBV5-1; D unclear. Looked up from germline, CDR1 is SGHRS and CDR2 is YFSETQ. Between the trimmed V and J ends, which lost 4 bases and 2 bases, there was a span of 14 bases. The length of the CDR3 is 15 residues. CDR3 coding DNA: TGCGCCAGCAGCCGCGGAGAACTCCTCACAGATACGCAGTATTTT. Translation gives CASSRGELLTDTQYF. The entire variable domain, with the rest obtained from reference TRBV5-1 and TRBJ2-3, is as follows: KAGVTQTPRYLIKTRGQQVTLSCSPISGHRSVSWYQQTPGQGLQFLFEYFSETQRNKGNFPGRFSGRQFSNSRSEMNVSTLELGDSALYLCASSRGELLTDTQYFGPGTRLTVL.

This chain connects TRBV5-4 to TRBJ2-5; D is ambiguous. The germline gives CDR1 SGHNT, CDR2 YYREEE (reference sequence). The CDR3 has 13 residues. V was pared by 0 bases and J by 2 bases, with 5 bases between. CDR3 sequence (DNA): TGTGCCAGCAGCTTGGTGCAACAAGAGACCCAGTACTTC. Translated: CASSLVQQETQYF.

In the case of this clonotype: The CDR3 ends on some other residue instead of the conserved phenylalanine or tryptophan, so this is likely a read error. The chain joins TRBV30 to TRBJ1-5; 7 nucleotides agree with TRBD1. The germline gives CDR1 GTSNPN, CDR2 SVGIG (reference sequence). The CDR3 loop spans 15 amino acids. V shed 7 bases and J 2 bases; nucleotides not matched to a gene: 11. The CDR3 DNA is TGTGCCTACCGAATCTCAGGGGGAGGCAATCAGCCCCAGCATTCT. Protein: CAYRISGGGNQPQHS.

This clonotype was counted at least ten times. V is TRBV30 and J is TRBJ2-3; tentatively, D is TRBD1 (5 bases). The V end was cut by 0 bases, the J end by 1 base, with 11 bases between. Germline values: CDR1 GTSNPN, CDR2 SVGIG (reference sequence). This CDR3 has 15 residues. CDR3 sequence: CAWSVRRVGTDTQYF. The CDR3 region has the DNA TGTGCCTGGAGTGTACGCAGGGTAGGCACAGATACGCAGTATTTT.

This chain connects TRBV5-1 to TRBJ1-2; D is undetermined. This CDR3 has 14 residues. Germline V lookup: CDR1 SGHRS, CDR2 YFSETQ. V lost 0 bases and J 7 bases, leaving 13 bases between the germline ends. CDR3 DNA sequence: TGCGCCAGCAGCTTGGGGCCATATCAAGGTGGCTACACCTTC. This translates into CASSLGPYQGGYTF.

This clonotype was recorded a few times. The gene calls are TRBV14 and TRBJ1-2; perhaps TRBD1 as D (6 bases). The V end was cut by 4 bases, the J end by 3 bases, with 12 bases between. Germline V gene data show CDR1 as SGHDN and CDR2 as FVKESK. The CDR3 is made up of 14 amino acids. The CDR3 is CASSPRGLYYGYTF. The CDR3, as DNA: TGTGCCAGCAGCCCTCGGGGGCTTTACTATGGCTACACCTTC.

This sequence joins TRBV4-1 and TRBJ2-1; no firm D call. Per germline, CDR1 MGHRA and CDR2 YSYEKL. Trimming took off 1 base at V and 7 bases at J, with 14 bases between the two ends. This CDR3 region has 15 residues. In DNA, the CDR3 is TGCGCCAGCAGCCAAGGAGATAGCCGAGTTAATGAGCAGTTCTTC. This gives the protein CASSQGDSRVNEQFF.

The CDR3 spells CASSPGQGFGLSSTDTQYF. The CDR3 coding sequence is TGTGCCAGCAGCCCGGGACAGGGATTCGGTCTCTCCAGCACAGATACGCAGTATTTT. The V gene is TRBV5-5, the J gene TRBJ2-3; 9 nucleotides align to TRBD1. The V gene's germline CDR1 is SGHKS and CDR2 YYEKEE (reference sequence). Trimming took 4 bases from V and 0 from J; bases not matched to a gene: 15. This CDR3 comprises 19 residues.

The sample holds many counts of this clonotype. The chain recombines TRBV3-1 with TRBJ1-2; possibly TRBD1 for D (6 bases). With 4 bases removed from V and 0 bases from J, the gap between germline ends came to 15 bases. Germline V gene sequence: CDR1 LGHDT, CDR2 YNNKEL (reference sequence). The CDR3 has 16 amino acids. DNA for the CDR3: TGTGCCAGCAGCCCCGGGAAGGACAGACCTAACTATGGCTACACCTTC. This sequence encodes CASSPGKDRPNYGYTF.

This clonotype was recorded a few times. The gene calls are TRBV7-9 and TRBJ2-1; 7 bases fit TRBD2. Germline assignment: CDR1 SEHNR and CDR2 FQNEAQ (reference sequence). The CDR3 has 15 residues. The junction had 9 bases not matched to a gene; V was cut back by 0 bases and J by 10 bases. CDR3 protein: CASSLAGGPRYEQFF. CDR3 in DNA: TGTGCCAGCAGCTTAGCGGGAGGGCCTCGATACGAGCAGTTCTTC.

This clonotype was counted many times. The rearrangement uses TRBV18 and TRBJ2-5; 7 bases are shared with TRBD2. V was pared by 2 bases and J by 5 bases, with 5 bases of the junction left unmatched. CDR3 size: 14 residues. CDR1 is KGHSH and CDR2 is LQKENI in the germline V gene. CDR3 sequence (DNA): TGTGCCAGCTCACCAACGAGGGGAGGGGAGACCCAGTACTTC. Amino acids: CASSPTRGGETQYF.

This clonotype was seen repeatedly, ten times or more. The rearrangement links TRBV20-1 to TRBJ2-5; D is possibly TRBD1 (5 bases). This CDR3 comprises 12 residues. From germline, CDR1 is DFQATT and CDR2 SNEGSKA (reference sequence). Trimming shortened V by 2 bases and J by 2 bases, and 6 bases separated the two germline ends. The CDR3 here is CSARRQQETQYF. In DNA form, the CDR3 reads TGCAGTGCTAGAAGACAGCAAGAGACCCAGTACTTC.

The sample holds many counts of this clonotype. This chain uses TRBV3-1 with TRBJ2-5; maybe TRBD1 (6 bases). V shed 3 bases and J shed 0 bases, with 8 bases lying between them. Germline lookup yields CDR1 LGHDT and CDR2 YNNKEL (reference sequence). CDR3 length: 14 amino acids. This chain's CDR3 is CASSQDSNQETQYF. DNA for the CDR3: TGTGCCAGCAGCCAGGACAGTAACCAAGAGACCCAGTACTTC.

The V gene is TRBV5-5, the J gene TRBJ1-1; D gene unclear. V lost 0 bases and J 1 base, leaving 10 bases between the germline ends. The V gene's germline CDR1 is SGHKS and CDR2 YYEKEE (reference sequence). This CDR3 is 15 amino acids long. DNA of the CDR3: TGTGCCAGCAGCTTGGGGCCCACAGAGAACACTGAAGCTTTCTTT. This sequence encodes CASSLGPTENTEAFF.

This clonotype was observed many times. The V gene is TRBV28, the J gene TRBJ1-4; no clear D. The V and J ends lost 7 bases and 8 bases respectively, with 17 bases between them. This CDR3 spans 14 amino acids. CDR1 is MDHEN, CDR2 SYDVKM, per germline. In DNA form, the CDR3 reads TGTGCCAGCACCACTCCGGGTGGGCGCGAAAAACTGTTTTTT. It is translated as CASTTPGGREKLFF.

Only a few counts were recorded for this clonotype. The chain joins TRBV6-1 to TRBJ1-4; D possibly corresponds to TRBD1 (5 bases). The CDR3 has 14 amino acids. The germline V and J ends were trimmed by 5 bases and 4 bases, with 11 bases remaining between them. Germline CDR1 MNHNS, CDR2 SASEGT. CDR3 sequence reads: CASSPTDGNEKLFF. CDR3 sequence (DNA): TGTGCCAGCAGTCCGACAGATGGTAATGAAAAACTGTTTTTT.

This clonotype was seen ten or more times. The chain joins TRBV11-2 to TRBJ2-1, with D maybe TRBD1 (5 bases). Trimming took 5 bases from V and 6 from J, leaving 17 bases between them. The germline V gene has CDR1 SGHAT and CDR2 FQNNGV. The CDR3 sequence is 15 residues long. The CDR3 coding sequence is TGTGCCAGCAGCCGTTTACTCCAGGGTACCAATGAGCAGTTCTTC. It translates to CASSRLLQGTNEQFF.

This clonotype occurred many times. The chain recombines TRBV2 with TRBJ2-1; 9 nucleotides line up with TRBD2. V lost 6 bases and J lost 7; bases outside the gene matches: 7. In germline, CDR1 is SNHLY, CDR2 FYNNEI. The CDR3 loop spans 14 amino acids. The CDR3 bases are TGTGCCAGCAGCTTTAGCGGGGGAGATAATGAGCAGTTCTTC. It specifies CASSFSGGDNEQFF.

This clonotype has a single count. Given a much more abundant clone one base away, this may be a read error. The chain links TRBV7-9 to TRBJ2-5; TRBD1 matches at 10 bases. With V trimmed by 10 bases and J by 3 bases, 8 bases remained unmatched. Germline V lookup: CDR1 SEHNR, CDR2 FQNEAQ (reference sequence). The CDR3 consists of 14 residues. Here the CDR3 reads CANRPGTGEETQYF. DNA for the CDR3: TGTGCCAACAGACCCGGGACAGGGGAAGAGACCCAGTACTTC.

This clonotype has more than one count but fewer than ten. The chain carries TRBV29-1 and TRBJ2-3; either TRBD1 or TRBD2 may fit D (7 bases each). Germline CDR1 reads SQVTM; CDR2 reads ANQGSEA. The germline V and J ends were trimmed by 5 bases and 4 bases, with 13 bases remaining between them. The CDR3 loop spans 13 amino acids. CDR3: CSVFQGGPDTQYF. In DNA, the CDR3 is TGCAGCGTTTTCCAGGGGGGGCCAGATACGCAGTATTTT.